This T cell receptor (beta chain) was retrieved from a study of patients and donors after allogeneic stem cell transplantation. Each CDR3 protein gets one entry after TCRdb re-called the RT-PCR reads with MiXCR. The data contain roughly 200,000 distinct CDR3 sequences, around 40% of them singletons. Trimming cost V 5 bases and J 4 bases; bases outside gene matches: 9. The germline V gene encodes CDR1 MNHEY and CDR2 SMNVEV (reference sequence). This CDR3 spans 15 amino acids. The receptor comes from a human donor who was either an allogeneic HSCT recipient or a stem cell or donor lymphocyte infusion donor (not recorded which). It is not recorded whose cells these are; they may come from a transplant donor. Sequencing input: blood, either unsorted or a sorted T cell fraction (not recorded which). This chain links TRBV27 with TRBJ1-2; TRBD1 aligns across 8 bases. CDR3 in amino acids: CASSPKVTGAYGYTF. DNA for the CDR3: TGTGCCAGCAGTCCAAAGGTGACAGGGGCCTATGGCTACACCTTC.